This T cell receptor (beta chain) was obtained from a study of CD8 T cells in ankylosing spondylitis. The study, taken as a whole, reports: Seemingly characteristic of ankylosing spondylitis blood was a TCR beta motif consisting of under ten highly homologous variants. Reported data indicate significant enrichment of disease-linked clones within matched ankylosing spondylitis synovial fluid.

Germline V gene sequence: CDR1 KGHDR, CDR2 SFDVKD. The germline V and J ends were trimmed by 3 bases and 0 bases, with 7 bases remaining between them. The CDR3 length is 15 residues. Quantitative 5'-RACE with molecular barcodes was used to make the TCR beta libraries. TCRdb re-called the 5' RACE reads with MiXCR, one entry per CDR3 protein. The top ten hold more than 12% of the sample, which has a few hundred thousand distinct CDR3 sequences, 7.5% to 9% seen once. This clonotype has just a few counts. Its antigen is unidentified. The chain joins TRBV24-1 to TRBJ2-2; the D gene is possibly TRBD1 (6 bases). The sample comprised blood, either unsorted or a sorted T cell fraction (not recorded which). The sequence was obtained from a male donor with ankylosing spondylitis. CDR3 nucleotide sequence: TGTGCCACCAGTGATAACAGGGCGAACACCGGGGAGCTGTTTTTT. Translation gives CATSDNRANTGELFF.